This note documents a single T cell receptor beta chain sequence. Cohort allocation depended upon clinical history that participants reported. From germline, CDR1 is MRHNA and CDR2 SNTAGT. V was clipped by 5 bases and J by 6 bases; unmatched bases: 5. CDR3 length: 13 residues. The sample belongs to a study of blood T cell repertoires in COVID-19. Study at large: PBMCs, B-cell-depleted T cells, or T cells were the source of the cDNA or gDNA that made up the material.

Profiled with immunoSEQ multiplex PCR; TCRdb holds only in-frame clones, not every one. The sample lists fewer than 400,000 clones; around nine tenths were seen once. The specimen sequenced was PBMCs or T cells enriched from blood (not recorded which). This clonotype was obtained from a man between 60 and 70 years old who had recovered from COVID-19. This chain joins TRBV6-4 and TRBJ2-3; TRBD1 matches at 7 bases. Here the CDR3 reads CASSPDRVDTQYF. The CDR3 DNA follows: TGTGCCAGCAGTCCCGACAGGGTGGATACGCAGTATTTT.